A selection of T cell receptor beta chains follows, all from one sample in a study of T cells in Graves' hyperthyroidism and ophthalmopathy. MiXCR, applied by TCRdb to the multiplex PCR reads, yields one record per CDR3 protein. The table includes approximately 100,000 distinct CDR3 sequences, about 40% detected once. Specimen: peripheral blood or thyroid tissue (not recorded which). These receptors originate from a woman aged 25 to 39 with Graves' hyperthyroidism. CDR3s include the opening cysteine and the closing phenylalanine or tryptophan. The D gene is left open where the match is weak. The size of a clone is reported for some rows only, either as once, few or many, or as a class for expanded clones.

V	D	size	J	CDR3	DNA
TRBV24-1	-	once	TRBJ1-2	CATSSLGTAYGYTF	TGTGCCACCTCAAGTCTGGGGACCGCTTATGGCTACACCTTC
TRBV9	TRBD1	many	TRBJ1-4	CASSNYRTGREKLFF	TGTGCCAGCAGCAACTACCGGACAGGGCGTGAAAAACTGTTTTTT
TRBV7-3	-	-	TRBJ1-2	CASSLTGVEYGYTF	TGTGCCAGCAGCTTAACGGGGGTAGAATATGGCTACACCTTC
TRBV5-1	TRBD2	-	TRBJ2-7	CASSYWTSGSPYF	TGCGCCAGCAGCTACTGGACTAGCGGGAGTCCGTACTTC
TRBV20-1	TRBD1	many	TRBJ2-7	CSAREMGQSSYEQYF	TGCAGTGCTAGAGAGATGGGACAGTCCTCCTACGAGCAGTACTTC
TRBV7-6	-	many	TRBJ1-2	CASSPGRTYGYTF	TGTGCCAGCAGCCCCGGACGGACCTATGGCTACACCTTC
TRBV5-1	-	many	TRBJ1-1	CASSPGTANTEAFF	TGCGCCAGCAGCCCTGGGACCGCGAACACTGAAGCTTTCTTT
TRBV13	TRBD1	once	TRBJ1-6	CASSLNGGQGNSPLHF	TGTGCCAGCAGCTTAAATGGGGGACAGGGCAATTCACCCCTCCACTTT
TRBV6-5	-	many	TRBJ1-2	CASSYSPGIANYGYTF	TGTGCCAGCAGTTACTCGCCAGGGATAGCTAACTATGGCTACACCTTC
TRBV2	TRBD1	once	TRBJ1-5	CASSTQGNSQPQHF	TGTGCCAGCAGTACACAGGGGAACAGTCAGCCCCAGCATTTT
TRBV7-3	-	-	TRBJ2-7	CASSFPARGGMHF	TGCGCCAGCAGCTTCCCAGCTAGGGGGGGTATGCACTTC
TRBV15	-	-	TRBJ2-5	CATSREGTQYF	TGTGCCACCAGCAGAGAGGGGACCCAGTACTTC
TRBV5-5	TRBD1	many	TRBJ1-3	CASSLTGANSGNTIYF	TGTGCCAGCAGCCTAACAGGGGCGAACTCTGGAAACACCATATATTTT
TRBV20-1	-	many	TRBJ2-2	CSASTSRGTGELFF	TGCAGTGCCTCGACTAGTCGAGGAACCGGGGAGCTGTTTTTT
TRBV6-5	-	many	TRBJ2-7	CASSYGSPYEQYF	TGTGCCAGCAGTTACGGTTCCCCCTACGAGCAGTACTTC
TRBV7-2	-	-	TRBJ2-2	CASSFTPAGGGSCFF	-
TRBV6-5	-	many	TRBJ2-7	CASSEGGTYEQYF	TGTGCCAGCAGTGAAGGGGGTACCTACGAGCAGTACTTC
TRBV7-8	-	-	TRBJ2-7	CACSLAGRGEQYF	TGTGCCTGCAGCTTAGCTGGGCGTGGCGAGCAGTACTTC
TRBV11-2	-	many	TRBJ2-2	CASSPGDITGELFF	TGTGCCAGCAGCCCAGGGGATATCACCGGGGAGCTGTTTTTT
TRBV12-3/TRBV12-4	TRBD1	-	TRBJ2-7	CASSWPGQGYEQYF	TGTGCCAGCAGTTGGCCGGGACAGGGATACGAGCAGTACTTC
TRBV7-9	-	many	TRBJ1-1	CASSFPGTEAFF	TGTGCCAGCAGCTTCCCGGGCACTGAAGCTTTCTTT
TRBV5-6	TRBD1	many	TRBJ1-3	CASSLLQGAIGNTIYF	TGTGCCAGCAGTTTACTCCAGGGGGCGATCGGAAACACCATATATTTT
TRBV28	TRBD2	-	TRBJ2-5	CASSSGLAGVGTQYF	TGTGCCAGCAGTTCGGGACTAGCGGGAGTAGGGACCCAGTACTTC
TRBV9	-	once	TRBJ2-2	CASSANPGTGELFF	TGTGCCAGCAGCGCTAACCCCGGGACCGGGGAGCTGTTTTTT
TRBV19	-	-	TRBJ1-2	CASSIVRDPDLRGYTF	TGTGCCAGTAGTATAGTGAGGGACCCAGATTTGAGGGGCTACACCTTC
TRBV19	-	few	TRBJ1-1	CASIDLQSSYQTEAFF	TGTGCCAGTATCGACCTACAGAGCTCATATCAGACTGAAGCTTTCTTT
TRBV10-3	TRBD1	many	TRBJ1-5	CAISEGQGGNQPQHF	TGTGCCATCAGTGAGGGACAGGGTGGCAATCAGCCCCAGCATTTT
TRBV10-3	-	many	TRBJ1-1	CATMGEANTEAFF	TGTGCCACAATGGGGGAGGCCAACACTGAAGCTTTCTTT
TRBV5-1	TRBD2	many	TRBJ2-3	CASSLVTSGITDTQYF	TGCGCCAGCAGCTTGGTCACTAGCGGAATTACAGATACGCAGTATTTT
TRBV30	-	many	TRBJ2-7	CAWGLAGYEQYF	TGTGCCTGGGGTCTCGCGGGATACGAGCAGTACTTC
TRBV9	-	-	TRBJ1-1	CASSVTLSTEAFF	TGTGCCAGCAGCGTCACGCTTTCCACTGAAGCTTTCTTT
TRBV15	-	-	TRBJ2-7	CATSNPTSSYEQYF	TGTGCCACCAGCAACCCCACTAGCTCCTACGAGCAGTACTTC
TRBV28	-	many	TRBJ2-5	CASQGAAQETQYF	TGTGCCAGCCAGGGAGCGGCCCAAGAGACCCAGTACTTC
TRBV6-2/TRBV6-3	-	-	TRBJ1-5	CASSYGGRDQETQHF	TGTGCCAGCAGTTACGGCGGGAGGGACCAAGAGACCCAGCATTTT
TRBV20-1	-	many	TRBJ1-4	CSASSGTTEKLFF	TGCAGTGCTTCCTCCGGGACAACTGAAAAACTGTTTTTT
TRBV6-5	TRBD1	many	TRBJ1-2	CASSRDRGGYGYTF	TGTGCCAGCAGTAGGGACAGGGGGGGCTATGGCTACACCTTC
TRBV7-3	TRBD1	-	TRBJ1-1	CANRYPGDSLVKNTEAFF	TGTGCCAATAGATACCCCGGGGACAGCCTTGTAAAGAACACTGAAGCTTTCTTT
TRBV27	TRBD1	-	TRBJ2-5	CASSPRGRGYQPQYF	TGTGCCAGCAGTCCCAGGGGGCGAGGATATCAGCCCCAGTACTTC
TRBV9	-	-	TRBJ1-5	CASSFGQPDSNQPQHF	TGTGCCAGCTCATTCGGACAGCCAGATAGCAATCAGCCCCAGCATTTT
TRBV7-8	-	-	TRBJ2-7	CASSLGGGASYEQYF	TGTGCCAGCAGCTTAGGGGGTGGTGCCTCCTACGAGCAGTACTTC
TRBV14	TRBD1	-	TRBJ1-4	CASSQGGQVEKLFF	TGTGCCAGCAGCCAAGGGGGACAGGTTGAAAAACTGTTTTTT
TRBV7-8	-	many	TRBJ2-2	CASSLEAGRGAGELFF	TGTGCCAGCAGCTTAGAAGCGGGCAGGGGGGCCGGAGAGCTGTTTTTT
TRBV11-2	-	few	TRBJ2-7	CASSLGHPITYEQYF	TGTGCCAGCAGTCTAGGACATCCCATTACCTACGAGCAGTACTTC
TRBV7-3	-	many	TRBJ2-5	CASSLNGGQETQYF	TGTGCCAGCAGCTTAAATGGCGGCCAAGAGACCCAGTACTTC